A single sample gave rise to the 13 T cell receptor beta chains below, sequenced in a study of identical twins. MiXCR, run by TCRdb on the 5' RACE reads, gives a single entry per CDR3 protein. The data hold 540,000 or so distinct CDR3 sequences, with 20% to 25% observed a single time. The same data also went into a second study, on yellow fever vaccine responses in identical twins.

Input material: CD4+ T cells sorted from blood. The receptors derive from a woman between 18 and 30 years old in good health.

This clonotype was observed a handful of times. This chain links TRBV20-1 with TRBJ2-2; no clear D. This CDR3 contains 15 residues. Germline loops: CDR1 DFQATT, CDR2 SNEGSKA (reference sequence). V lost 0 bases and J 5 bases, leaving 13 bases between the germline ends. DNA for the CDR3: TGCAGTGCTAGAGATCAGAAAGACTTAACCGGGGAGCTGTTTTTT. Translating gives CSARDQKDLTGELFF.

This clonotype occurred many times. This chain joins TRBV12-3 or TRBV12-4 and TRBJ2-4; no reliable D call. The CDR3 is 15 amino acids. Trimming pared 3 bases from V and 4 bases from J, leaving 13 bases between. CDR3 nucleotide sequence: TGTGCCAGCAGTTTGAACAGCCTTTCAAAAAACATTCAGTACTTC. Protein: CASSLNSLSKNIQYF.

The chain couples TRBV10-2 to TRBJ2-3; TRBD1 is a possible D gene (8 bases). This CDR3 comprises 16 residues. The V gene lost 0 bases and the J gene lost 8 bases, with 18 bases spanning the gap. Per the germline V gene, CDR1 is WSHSY and CDR2 is SAAADI. CDR3 DNA: TGCGCCAGCAGTGAGTCGGAGGACAGGGAGGGTGGTACGCAGTATTTT. Translated: CASSESEDREGGTQYF.

V and J are TRBV18 and TRBJ2-1; tentative D call: TRBD2 (5 bases). Per the germline V gene, CDR1 is KGHSH and CDR2 is LQKENI. Trimming shortened V by 6 bases and J by 3 bases, and 18 bases separated the two germline ends. The CDR3 runs to 16 residues. DNA of the CDR3: TGTGCCAGCTCCCAAAGGACTGCTGCAGTCTACAATGAGCAGTTCTTC. It is translated as CASSQRTAAVYNEQFF.

This clonotype has just a few counts. The chain is built from TRBV12-3 or TRBV12-4 and TRBJ2-5; TRBD2 matches 8 bases. V dropped 6 bases and J dropped 5; count of bases not matched to a gene: 11. The CDR3 is made up of 15 amino acids. CDR3 DNA sequence: TGTGCCAGCAGCTTCCTCGGGAGGGTAGGCGAGACCCAGTACTTC. Translation: CASSFLGRVGETQYF.

The J gene is TRBJ2-3, the V gene TRBV28; 8 nucleotides align to TRBD2. The junction had 9 bases not matched to a gene; V was cut back by 5 bases and J by 2 bases. In germline, CDR1 is MDHEN, CDR2 SYDVKM. The CDR3 length is 16 residues. The chain's CDR3 is CASSPARGANTDTQYF. The CDR3 coding sequence is TGTGCCAGCAGTCCGGCGCGGGGGGCAAACACAGATACGCAGTATTTT.

The rearrangement uses TRBV3-1 and TRBJ2-3; 8 positions agree with TRBD2. The J segment lost 6 bases and the V segment lost 1 base, leaving 6 bases of the junction unmatched. CDR3 length: 15 amino acids. Germline CDR1 reads LGHDT; CDR2 reads YNNKEL (reference sequence). The CDR3 loop reads CASSQGLAFGDTQYF. The DNA for the CDR3 is TGTGCCAGCAGCCAAGGACTAGCGTTTGGGGATACGCAGTATTTT.

This sequence joins TRBV12-5 and TRBJ2-7, with 8 bases lining up with TRBD2. Trimming took 7 bases from V and 0 from J; bases not matched to a gene: 11. Germline CDR1 and CDR2: LGHNT and FRNRAP. The CDR3 runs to 16 residues. The CDR3 region is CASVRGLAGNSYEQYF. CDR3 nucleotides: TGTGCTAGTGTCCGTGGACTAGCCGGTAACTCCTACGAGCAGTACTTC.

This clonotype was counted between two and nine times. The V gene is TRBV6-1, the J gene TRBJ2-7; TRBD2 might be the D (6 bases). This CDR3 region has 16 residues. V was clipped by 6 bases and J by 3 bases, with 21 bases between them. Germline V gives CDR1 MNHNS, CDR2 SASEGT. The CDR3 protein is CASRAGTSHGVYEQYF. CDR3 DNA sequence: TGTGCCAGCAGAGCCGGGACTTCACACGGGGTCTACGAGCAGTACTTC.

V gene TRBV20-1 combines with J gene TRBJ2-1; TRBD2 matches 11 bases. Germline assignment: CDR1 DFQATT and CDR2 SNEGSKA (reference sequence). CDR3 length: 15 amino acids. The ends lost 1 base at V and 7 bases at J; junction bases unmatched: 6. The CDR3 DNA reads TGCAGTGCTAGAGTTGGGACTAGCGGAGGGAATGAGCAGTTCTTC. Its translation is CSARVGTSGGNEQFF.

The J gene is TRBJ2-3, the V gene TRBV7-2; D might be TRBD1 (6 bases). Trimming stripped 2 bases from V and 6 bases from J, with 12 bases between. From germline, CDR1 is SGHTA and CDR2 FQGNSA. The CDR3 extends over 14 amino acids. DNA for the CDR3: TGTGCCAGCAGCTTAATGGGGGCTAGGGATACGCAGTATTTT. Translation: CASSLMGARDTQYF.

This clonotype was seen repeatedly, ten times or more. CDR3 in DNA: TGCGCCAGCAGCTTGGCAGGGCCCACCGGGGAGCTGTTTTTT. Amino acid sequence: CASSLAGPTGELFF. The rearrangement uses TRBV5-1 and TRBJ2-2, with D maybe TRBD1 (5 bases). CDR3 size: 14 residues. V dropped 0 bases and J dropped 4 bases, with 7 bases sitting between them. CDR1 is SGHRS, CDR2 YFSETQ, per germline.

This clonotype has only a few counts. The gene calls are TRBV5-1 and TRBJ2-3, with D tentatively TRBD2 (5 bases). This CDR3 is 13 amino acids long. The germline V gene has CDR1 SGHRS and CDR2 YFSETQ. Trimming cost V 2 bases and J 5 bases, with 9 bases left between them. In nucleotides, the CDR3 is TGCGCCAGCAGCTTCTTCCGGGGAGATACGCAGTATTTT. Amino acids: CASSFFRGDTQYF.